The text below deals with one T cell receptor (beta chain). Its matching antigen is unknown. Only in-frame clones appear in the TCRdb table, and some are missing; sequencing was by immunoSEQ multiplex PCR. This table has around 94,000 clones, around 88% appearing once. The V and J ends lost 2 bases and 5 bases, in that order; junction bases with no gene match: 12. Germline V gives CDR1 SEHNR, CDR2 FQNEAQ (reference sequence). This CDR3 is built from 17 residues. Collection occurred without any documented infections or immune events in donors. The source of the sample is a study of identifying expanded T cells in peripheral blood. Study-level points and caveats: Variance in clone template counts between approximately two-week samples significantly increased with total template count across all healthy donors. Approximately 1.1 clones differed between technical replicates, versus about 15 and 19 over time.

The chain uses TRBV7-9 and TRBJ2-5; 9 positions agree with TRBD1. The clonotype comes from a person aged 18 to 75 in good health. The material sequenced was blood. CDR3 protein: CASSLTDRGGDGETQYF. The CDR3 DNA sequence: TGTGCCAGCAGCTTAACGGACAGGGGAGGGGACGGGGAGACCCAGTACTTC.